This T cell receptor beta chain was documented in a study of blood T cell repertoires in COVID-19. Study context: Collection of acute and convalescent COVID-19 samples took place in the United States, Italy and Spain. PBMCs, B-cell-depleted T cells, or T cells were the source of the cDNA or gDNA that made up the material.

This CDR3 is built from 16 residues. Germline values: CDR1 SQVTM, CDR2 ANQGSEA. After removal of 5 bases from V and 4 bases from J, the junction contained 13 bases not matched to a gene. Original processing notes: The authors estimated nucleated cell counts from reference gene primer amplification. Generated by immunoSEQ multiplex PCR, the TCRdb table keeps only in-frame clones and is missing some. The DNA was the basis for D and trimming; V, J and clone size are from that table. There are under 150,000 clones in the sample; about four fifths occur only once, and more than 1.4% lies in the top ten. This clonotype was obtained from a man in his 60s with acute or convalescent COVID-19. The V call is TRBV29-1, the J call TRBJ1-4; TRBD1 aligns across 7 bases. The material sequenced was peripheral blood. The CDR3: CSVPRADRAGNEKLFF. The CDR3 DNA follows: TGCAGCGTTCCTAGGGCAGACAGGGCCGGTAATGAAAAACTGTTTTTT. Full variable domain (rest looked up from reference TRBV29-1 and TRBJ1-4): SAVISQKPSRDICQRGTSLTIQCQVDSQVTMMFWYRQQPGQSLTLIATANQGSEATYESGFVIDKFPISRPNLTFSTLTVSNMSPEDSSIYLCSVPRADRAGNEKLFFGSGTQLSVL.